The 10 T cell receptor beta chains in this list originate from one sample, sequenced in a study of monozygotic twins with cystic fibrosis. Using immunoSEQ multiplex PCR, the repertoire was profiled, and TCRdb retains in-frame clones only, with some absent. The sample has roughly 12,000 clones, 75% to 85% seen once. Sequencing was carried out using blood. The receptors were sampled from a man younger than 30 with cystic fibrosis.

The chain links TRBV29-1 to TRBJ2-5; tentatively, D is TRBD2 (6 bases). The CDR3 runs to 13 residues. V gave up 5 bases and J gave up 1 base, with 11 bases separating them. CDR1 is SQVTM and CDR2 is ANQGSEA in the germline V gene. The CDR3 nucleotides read TGCAGCGTTTGTTGGACTACCCAAGAGACCCAGTACTTC. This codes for CSVCWTTQETQYF.

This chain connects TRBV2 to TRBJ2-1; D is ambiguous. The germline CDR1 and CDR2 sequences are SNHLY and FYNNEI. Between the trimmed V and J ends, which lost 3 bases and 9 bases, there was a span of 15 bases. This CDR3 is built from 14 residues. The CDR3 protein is CASSDLRLGGEQFF. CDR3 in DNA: TGTGCCAGCAGTGACCTTCGGCTCGGTGGTGAGCAGTTCTTC.

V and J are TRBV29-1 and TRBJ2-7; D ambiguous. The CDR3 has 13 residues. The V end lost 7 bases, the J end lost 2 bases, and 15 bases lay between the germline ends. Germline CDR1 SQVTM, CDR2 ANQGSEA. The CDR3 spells CSAEEAGAYEQYF. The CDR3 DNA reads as TGCAGCGCAGAAGAAGCAGGAGCCTACGAGCAGTACTTC.

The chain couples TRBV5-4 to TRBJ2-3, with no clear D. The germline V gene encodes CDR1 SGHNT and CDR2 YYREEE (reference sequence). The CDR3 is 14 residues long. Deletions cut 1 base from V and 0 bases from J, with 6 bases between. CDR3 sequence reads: CASSLPLSTDTQYF. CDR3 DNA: TGTGCCAGCAGCTTGCCACTTAGCACAGATACGCAGTATTTT.

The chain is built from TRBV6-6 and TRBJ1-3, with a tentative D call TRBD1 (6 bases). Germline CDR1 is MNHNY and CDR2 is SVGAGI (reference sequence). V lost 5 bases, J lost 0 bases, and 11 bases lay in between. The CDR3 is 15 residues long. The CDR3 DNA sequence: TGTGCCAGCAGTCACAGGGACGGCTCTGGAAACACCATATATTTT. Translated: CASSHRDGSGNTIYF.

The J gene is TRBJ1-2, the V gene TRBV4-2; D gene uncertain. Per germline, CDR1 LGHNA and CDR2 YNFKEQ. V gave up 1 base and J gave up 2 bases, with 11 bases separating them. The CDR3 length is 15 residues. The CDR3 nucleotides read TGTGCCAGCAGCCAAGGAGTCGCGGAGAACTATGGCTACACCTTC. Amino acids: CASSQGVAENYGYTF.

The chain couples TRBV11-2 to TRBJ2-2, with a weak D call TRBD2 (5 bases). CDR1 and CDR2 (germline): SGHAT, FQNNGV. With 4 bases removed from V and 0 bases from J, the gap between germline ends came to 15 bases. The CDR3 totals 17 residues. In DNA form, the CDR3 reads TGTGCCAGCAGCTCAACCTCAGCGAGGGCGAACACCGGGGAGCTGTTTTTT. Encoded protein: CASSSTSARANTGELFF.

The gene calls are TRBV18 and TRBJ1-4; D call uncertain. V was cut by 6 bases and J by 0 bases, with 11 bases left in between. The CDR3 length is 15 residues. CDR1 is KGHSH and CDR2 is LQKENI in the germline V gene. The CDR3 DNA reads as TGTGCCAGCTCCCACCTATCCACAACTAATGAAAAACTGTTTTTT. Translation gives CASSHLSTTNEKLFF.

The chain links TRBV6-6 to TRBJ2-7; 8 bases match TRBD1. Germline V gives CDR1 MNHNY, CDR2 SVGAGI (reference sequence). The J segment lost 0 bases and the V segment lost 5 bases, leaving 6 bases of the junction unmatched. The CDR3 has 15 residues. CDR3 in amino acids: CASSKTGASSYEQYF. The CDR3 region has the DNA TGTGCCAGCAGTAAGACAGGGGCCTCCTCCTACGAGCAGTACTTC.

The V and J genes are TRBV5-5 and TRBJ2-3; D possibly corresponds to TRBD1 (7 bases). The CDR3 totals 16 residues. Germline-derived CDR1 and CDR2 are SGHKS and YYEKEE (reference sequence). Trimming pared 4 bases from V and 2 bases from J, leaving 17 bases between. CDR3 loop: CASSGGTVSSTDTQYF. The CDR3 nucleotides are TGTGCCAGCAGCGGCGGGACAGTCAGTTCCACAGATACGCAGTATTTT.